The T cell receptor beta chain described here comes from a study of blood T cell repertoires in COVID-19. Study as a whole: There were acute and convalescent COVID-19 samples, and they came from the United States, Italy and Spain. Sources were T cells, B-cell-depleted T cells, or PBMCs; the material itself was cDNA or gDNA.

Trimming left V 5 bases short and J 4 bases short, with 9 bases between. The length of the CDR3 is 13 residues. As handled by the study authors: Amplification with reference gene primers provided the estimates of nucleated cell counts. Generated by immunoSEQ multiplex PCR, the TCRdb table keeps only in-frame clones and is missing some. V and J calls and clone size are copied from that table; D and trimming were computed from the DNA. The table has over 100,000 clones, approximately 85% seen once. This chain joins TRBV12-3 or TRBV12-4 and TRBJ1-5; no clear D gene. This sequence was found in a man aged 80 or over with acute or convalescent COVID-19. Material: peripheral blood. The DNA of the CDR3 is TGTGCCAGCAGTGTAAGAGAGAATCAGCCCCAGCATTTT. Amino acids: CASSVRENQPQHF.